This T cell receptor beta chain was captured by sequencing in a study of T-cell reconstitution after alpha-beta-depleted transplantation in children. This clonotype was observed a handful of times. Unique molecular identifiers were incorporated during preparation of the TCRbeta library. MiXCR, run by TCRdb on the PCR reads, gives a single entry per CDR3 protein. The sample carries about 610,000 distinct CDR3 sequences, about 11% recorded once. Trimming took 0 bases from V and 5 from J; bases not matched to a gene: 14. This CDR3 spans 17 amino acids. In germline, CDR1 is DFQATT, CDR2 SNEGSKA (reference sequence).

The TCR comes from a human donor who donated a stem cell graft to a child with acute myeloid leukemia. This chain joins TRBV20-1 and TRBJ2-5; 8 bases map to TRBD2. The sequenced sample was PBMCs from the stem cell graft donor, obtained from the stem cell graft. The CDR3 is CSARDPGSGKARETQYF. DNA for the CDR3: TGCAGTGCTAGAGATCCGGGTAGCGGGAAAGCGCGGGAGACCCAGTACTTC.